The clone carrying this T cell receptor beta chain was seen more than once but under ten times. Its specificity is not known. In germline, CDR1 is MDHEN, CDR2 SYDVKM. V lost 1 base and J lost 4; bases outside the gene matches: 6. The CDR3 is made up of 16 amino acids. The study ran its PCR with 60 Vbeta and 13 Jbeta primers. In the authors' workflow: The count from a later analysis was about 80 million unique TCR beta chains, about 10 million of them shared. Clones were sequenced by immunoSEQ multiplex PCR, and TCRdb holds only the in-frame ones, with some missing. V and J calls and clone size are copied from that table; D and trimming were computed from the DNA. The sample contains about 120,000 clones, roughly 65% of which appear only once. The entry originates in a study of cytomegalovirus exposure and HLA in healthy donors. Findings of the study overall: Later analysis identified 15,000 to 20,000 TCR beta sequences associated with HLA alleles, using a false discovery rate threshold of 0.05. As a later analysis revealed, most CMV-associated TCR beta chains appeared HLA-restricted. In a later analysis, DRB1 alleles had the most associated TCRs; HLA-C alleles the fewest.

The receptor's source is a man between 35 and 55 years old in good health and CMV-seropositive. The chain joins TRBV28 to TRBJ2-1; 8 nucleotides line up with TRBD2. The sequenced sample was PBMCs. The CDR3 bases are TGTGCCAGCAGTTTATTTGTAGCGGGACGGTACAATGAGCAGTTCTTC. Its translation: CASSLFVAGRYNEQFF.